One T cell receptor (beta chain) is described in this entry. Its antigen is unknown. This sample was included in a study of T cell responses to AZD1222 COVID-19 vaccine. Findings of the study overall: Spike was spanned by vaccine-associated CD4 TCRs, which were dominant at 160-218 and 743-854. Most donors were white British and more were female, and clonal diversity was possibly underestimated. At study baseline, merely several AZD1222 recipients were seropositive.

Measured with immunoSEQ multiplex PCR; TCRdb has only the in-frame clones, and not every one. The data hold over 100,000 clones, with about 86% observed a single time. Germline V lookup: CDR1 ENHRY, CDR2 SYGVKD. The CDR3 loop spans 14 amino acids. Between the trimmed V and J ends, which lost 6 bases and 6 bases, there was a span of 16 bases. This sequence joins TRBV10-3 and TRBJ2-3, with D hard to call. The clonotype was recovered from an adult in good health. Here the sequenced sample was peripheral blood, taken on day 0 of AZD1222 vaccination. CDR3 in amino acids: CAIRGLLDGDTQYF. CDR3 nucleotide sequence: TGTGCCATCAGAGGTCTGCTCGACGGTGATACGCAGTATTTT.